This T cell receptor beta chain was found in a study of blood T cell repertoires in COVID-19. As for the study in general: In each case, the material was cDNA or gDNA derived from T cells, B-cell-depleted T cells, or PBMCs.

In the authors' methods: How many nucleated cells were present was estimated from reference gene primer amplification. Here immunoSEQ multiplex PCR was the method, and the copy in TCRdb shows in-frame clones only, minus some. V and J calls plus clone size are reproduced from that table; the DNA served to infer D and trimming. This sample has roughly 250,000 clones; around 82% occur once, and the top ten carry about 1%. In Seattle, patients joined the study during active infection and were tracked longitudinally. The CDR3 is 15 residues long. CDR1 KGHSH and CDR2 LQKENI come from the germline V gene. J gave up 6 bases and V 5 bases, and 9 bases lay outside the gene matches.

V is TRBV18 and J is TRBJ1-4; 7 bases fit TRBD1. The clonotype was recovered from a human donor with COVID-19, enrolled during active disease. The donor label of this sample is uncertain. The sequenced sample consisted of peripheral blood. The CDR3: CASSIFGQGDEKLFF. CDR3 nucleotides: TGTGCCAGCTCAATCTTCGGGCAGGGGGATGAAAAACTGTTTTTT.